Included here is one T cell receptor (beta chain) sequence, with context. The specificity of this receptor is unknown. Base qualities are not recorded, but no much larger clone differs from it by a single base. Using bias-controlled multiplex PCR with the immunoSEQ v3 hsTCRB kit, the TCR beta CDR3 regions were amplified from genomic DNA. TCR libraries were sequenced on an Illumina NextSeq 500 to 1.5 million to 2 million read pairs for survey level or roughly 5-6.5 million for deep level. The source study handled its data this way. V, D and J genes were assigned, non-productive sequences were removed, and clonality was reported by immunoSEQ Analyzer software. Repertoires were compared by productive Simpson clonality and by the Morisita overlap index of productive TRB rearrangements between infused TIL and blood. This immuneACCESS table, as held by TCRdb, lists in-frame sequences with V and J called but not all clones. Of the missing ones, under half trace to an unresolved V gene in checked studies; the others have no known cause. The V and J calls and clone size are taken from that table; D and trimming were inferred from the DNA. Counted in this sample were about 50,000 clones; about two thirds of them appeared once. About 6% of the sample is taken by the ten largest.

These data belong to a study of TIL therapy for anti-PD-1-resistant metastatic lung cancer (dated by TCRdb to 2020 to 2022). Looking at the study overall: Enrolled patients had a median age of about 53 years (range 38-75) and a median tumor PD-L1 proportion score of around 6%. The cohort was predominantly lung adenocarcinoma, with four EGFR-mutant and two ALK-rearranged tumors, and half of patients were current or former smokers. A median non-synonymous tumor mutation burden of approximately 1.5 mutations per megabase was determined across the cohort by whole-exome sequencing. Tumor and peripheral blood T cell receptor beta sequencing was used to track clonotypes across tumor, expanded TIL product and serial blood samples.

Spanning cysteine to phenylalanine, the CDR3 consists of 12 amino acids. The retained sequence is limited to the CDR3, 36 bases, with the frame set at the first base. In the germline V gene (reference sequence), CDR1 corresponds to LNHDA and CDR2 to SQIVND. What this sample's time point label stands for: pre-treatment sample, taken before nivolumab and TIL therapy. Baseline tumor samples were excised metastases, mostly pleural nodules or supraclavicular lymph nodes, from the same resection used to grow TIL. Tumors were collected before any PD-1/PD-L1 blockade, after which patients were given nivolumab, and patients who progressed were given lymphodepletion, an infusion of expanded TIL and IL-2. Between October 2017 and 2020, a dual-center phase I trial enrolled adults who had stage 4 NSCLC. The samples were drawn from an open-label, single-arm phase I trial testing tumor-infiltrating lymphocyte therapy combined with nivolumab in advanced non-small cell lung cancer. Parts of each resected tumor were snap-frozen in liquid nitrogen and kept at -80 degrees C. Using laser-capture macrodissection, tumor regions of interest were selected on H&E sections, then pulverized into roughly 15 mg aliquots and extracted using Qiagen Allprep kits.

The study at large found these results: The study protocol defined all tumor marker inferences as exploratory. TIL culture showed high clonal turnover, with many enriched product clones undetected in the baseline tumor, suggesting clonal contraction rather than faithful expansion. Higher clonality and lower diversity were observed in expanded TIL cultures than in baseline intratumoral T cells (median clonality approximately 6% vs 31%, p < 0.0001). The cohort was highly selected, including more treatment-naive, never-smoker and oncogene-addicted patients than is typical, which limits generalizability.

The sequences come from tumor tissue, collected at baseline. This receptor was identified in a person aged 25 to 85 with non-small cell lung cancer. This receptor chain uses TRBV19 and TRBJ1-1, with the D segment identity uncertain. Here the CDR3 is given as CGTTFGVTEAFF. The nucleotides read TGTGGAACGACATTTGGAGTAACTGAAGCTTTCTTT. With the rest looked up from the reference TRBV19 and TRBJ1-1 genes rather than sequenced, the full variable domain is DGGITQSPKYLFRKEGQNVTLSCEQNLNHDAMYWYRQDPGQGLRLIYYSQIVNDFQKGDIAEGYSVSREKKESFPLTVTSAQKNPTAFYLCGTTFGVTEAFFGQGTRLTVV.